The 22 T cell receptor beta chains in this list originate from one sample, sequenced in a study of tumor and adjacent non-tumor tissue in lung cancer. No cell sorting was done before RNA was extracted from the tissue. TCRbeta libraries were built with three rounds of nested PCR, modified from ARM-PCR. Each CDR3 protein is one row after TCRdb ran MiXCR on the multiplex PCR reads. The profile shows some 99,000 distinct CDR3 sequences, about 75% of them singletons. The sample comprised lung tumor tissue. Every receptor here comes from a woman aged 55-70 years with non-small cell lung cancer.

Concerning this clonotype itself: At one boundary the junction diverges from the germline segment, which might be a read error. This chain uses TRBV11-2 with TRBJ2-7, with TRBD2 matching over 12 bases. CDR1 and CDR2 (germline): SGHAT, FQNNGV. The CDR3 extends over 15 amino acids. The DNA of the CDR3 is TGCGCCAGCAGCTACAGGACTAGCGGGGTGTACGAGCAGTACTTC. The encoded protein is CASSYRTSGVYEQYF.

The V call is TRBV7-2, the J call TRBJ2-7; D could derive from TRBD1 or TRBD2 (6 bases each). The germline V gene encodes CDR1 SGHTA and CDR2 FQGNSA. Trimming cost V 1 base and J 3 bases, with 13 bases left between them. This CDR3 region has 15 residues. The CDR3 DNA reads TGTACCAGCAGCTTAGGTTCGGGGGCGGGCTACGAGCAGTACTTC. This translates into CTSSLGSGAGYEQYF.

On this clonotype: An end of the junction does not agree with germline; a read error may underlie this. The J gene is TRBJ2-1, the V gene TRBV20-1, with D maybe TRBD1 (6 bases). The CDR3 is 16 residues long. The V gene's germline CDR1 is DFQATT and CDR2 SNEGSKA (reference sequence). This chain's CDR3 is CNARLQGGSFYNEQFF. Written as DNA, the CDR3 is TGCAATGCTCGACTCCAAGGGGGATCATTCTACAATGAGCAGTTCTTC.

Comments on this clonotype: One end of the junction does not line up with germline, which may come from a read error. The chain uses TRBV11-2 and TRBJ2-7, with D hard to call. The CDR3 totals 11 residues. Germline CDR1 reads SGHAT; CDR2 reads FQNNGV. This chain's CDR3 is CASRLVSEQYF. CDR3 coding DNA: TGTGCCAGCAGATTAGTCTCCGAGCAGTACTTC.

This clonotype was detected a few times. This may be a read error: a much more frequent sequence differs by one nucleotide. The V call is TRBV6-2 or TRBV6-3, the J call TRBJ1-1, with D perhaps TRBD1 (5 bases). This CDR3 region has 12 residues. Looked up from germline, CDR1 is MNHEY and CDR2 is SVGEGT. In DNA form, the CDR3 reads TGTGCCAGCAGGGGGAGGGGAGCTGAAACTTTCTTT. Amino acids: CASRGRGAETFF.

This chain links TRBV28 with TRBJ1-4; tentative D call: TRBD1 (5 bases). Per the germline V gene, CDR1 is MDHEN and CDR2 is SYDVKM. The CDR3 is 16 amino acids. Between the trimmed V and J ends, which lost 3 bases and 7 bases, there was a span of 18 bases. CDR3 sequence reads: CASSLVGRRACEKLFF. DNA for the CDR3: TGTGCCAGCAGTTTGGTGGGACGGAGGGCGTGTGAAAAACTGTTTTTT.

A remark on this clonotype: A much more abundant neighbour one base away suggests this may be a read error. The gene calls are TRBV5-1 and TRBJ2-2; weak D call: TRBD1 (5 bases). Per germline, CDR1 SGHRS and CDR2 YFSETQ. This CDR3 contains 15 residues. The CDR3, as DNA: TGCGCCAGCAGCCCTCAGGGTTCGAACACCGTGGAGCTGTTTTTT. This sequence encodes CASSPQGSNTVELFF.

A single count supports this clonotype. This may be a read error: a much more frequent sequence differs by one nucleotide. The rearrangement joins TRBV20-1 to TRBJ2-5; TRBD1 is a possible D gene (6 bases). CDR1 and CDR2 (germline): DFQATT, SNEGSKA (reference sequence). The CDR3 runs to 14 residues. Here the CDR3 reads CSADPGQTQEIQYF. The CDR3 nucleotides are TGCAGTGCCGACCCCGGACAGACCCAAGAGATCCAGTACTTC.

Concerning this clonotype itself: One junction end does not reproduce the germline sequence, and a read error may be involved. Written as DNA, the CDR3 is TGCAGTACTAGCTGCGCGGCGAATTTCTGCTTT. Amino acid sequence: CSTSCAANFCF. This rearrangement joins TRBV20-1 to TRBJ1-6, with unresolved D. CDR3 length: 11 amino acids. Germline lookup yields CDR1 DFQATT and CDR2 SNEGSKA (reference sequence).

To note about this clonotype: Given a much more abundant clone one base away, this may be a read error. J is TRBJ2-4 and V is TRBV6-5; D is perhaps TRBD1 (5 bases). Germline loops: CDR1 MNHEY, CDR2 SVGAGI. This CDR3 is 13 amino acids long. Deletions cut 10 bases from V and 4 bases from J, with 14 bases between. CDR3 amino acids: CANSDRTKNIQYF. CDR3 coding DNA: TGTGCCAACAGCGACAGAACTAAAAACATTCAGTACTTC.

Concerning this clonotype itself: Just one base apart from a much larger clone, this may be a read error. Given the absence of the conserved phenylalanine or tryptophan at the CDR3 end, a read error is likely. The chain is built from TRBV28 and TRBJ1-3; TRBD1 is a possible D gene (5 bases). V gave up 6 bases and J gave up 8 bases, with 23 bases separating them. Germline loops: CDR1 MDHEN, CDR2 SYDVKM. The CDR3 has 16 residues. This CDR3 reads CASRKLGGNGVDTIYY. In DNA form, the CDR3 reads TGTGCCAGCAGGAAGTTGGGGGGAAACGGTGTGGACACCATATATTAT.

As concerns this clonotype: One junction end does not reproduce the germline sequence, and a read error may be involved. The CDR3 spells CVSRHSGRAFDTQYF. The DNA for the CDR3 is TGTGTCAGCAGGCATAGCGGGAGGGCCTTCGATACGCAGTATTTT. The chain uses TRBV5-8 and TRBJ2-3, with TRBD2 matching over 11 bases. The CDR3 consists of 15 residues. Per the germline V gene, CDR1 is SGHTS and CDR2 is YDEGEE.

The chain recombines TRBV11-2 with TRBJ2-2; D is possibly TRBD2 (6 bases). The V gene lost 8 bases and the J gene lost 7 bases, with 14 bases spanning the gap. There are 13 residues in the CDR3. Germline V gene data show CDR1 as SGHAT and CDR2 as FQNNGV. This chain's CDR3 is CASGPRRVGELFF. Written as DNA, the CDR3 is TGTGCCAGCGGCCCTCGGAGGGTCGGGGAGCTGTTTTTT. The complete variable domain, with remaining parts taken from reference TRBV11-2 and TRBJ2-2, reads EAGVAQSPRYKIIEKRQSVAFWCNPISGHATLYWYQQILGQGPKLLIQFQNNGVVDDSQLPKDRFSAERLKGVDSTLKIQPAKLEDSAVYLCASGPRRVGELFFGEGSRLTVL.

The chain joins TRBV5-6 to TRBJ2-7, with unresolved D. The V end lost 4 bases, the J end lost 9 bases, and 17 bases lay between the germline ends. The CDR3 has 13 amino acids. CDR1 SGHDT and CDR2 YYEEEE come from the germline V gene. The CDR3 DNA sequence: TGTGCCAGCAGCCTCGCGGACCAGACGGCGCAGTACTTC. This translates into CASSLADQTAQYF.

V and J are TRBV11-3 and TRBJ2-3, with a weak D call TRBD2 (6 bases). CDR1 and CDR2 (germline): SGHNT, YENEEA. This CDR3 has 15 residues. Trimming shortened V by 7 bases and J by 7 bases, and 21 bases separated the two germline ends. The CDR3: CASKLAGQGGHTQYF. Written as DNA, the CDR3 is TGTGCCAGCAAGCTCGCCGGGCAGGGAGGTCATACGCAGTATTTT.

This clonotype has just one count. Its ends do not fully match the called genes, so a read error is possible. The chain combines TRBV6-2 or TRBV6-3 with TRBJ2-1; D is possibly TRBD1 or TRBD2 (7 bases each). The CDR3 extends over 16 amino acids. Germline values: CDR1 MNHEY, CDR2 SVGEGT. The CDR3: CTSNRRQGLNYNEQFF. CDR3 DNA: TGTACCAGTAATCGCCGACAGGGACTAAATTACAATGAGCAGTTCTTC.

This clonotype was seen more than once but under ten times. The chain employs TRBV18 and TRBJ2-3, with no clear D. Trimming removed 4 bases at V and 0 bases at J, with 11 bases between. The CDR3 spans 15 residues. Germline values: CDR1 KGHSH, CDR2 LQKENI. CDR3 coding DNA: TGTGCCAGCTCACACGCGGAGTGGAGCACAGATACGCAGTATTTT. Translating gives CASSHAEWSTDTQYF.

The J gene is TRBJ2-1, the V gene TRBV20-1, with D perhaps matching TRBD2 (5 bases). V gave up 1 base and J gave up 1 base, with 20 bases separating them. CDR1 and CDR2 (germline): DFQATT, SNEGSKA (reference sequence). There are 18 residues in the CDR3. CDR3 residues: CSARAAAPPLKSYNEQFF. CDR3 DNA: TGCAGTGCTAGAGCAGCGGCACCACCCCTTAAGTCCTACAATGAGCAGTTCTTC.

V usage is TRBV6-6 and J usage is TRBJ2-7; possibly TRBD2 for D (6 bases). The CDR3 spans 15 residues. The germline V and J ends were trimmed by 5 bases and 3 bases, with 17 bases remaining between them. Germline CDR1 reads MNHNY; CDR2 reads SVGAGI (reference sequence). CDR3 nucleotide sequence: TGTGCCAGCAGTCACCAGACTGTGGGAGGCTACGAGCAGTACTTC. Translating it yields CASSHQTVGGYEQYF.

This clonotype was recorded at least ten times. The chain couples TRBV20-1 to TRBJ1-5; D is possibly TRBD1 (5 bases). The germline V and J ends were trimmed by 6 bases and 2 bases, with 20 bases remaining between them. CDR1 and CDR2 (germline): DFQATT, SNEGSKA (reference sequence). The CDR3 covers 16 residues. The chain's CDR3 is CSALLRARGGNQPQHF. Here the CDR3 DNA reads TGCAGTGCCCTACTCAGGGCTCGTGGGGGCAATCAGCCCCAGCATTTT.

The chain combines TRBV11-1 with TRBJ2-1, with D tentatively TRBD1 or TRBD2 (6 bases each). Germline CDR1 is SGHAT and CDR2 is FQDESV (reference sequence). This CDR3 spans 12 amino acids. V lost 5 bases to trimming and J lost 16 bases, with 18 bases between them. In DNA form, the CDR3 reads TGTGCCAGCAGCCCAAGGGGGGATGGGCACTTCTTC. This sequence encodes CASSPRGDGHFF.

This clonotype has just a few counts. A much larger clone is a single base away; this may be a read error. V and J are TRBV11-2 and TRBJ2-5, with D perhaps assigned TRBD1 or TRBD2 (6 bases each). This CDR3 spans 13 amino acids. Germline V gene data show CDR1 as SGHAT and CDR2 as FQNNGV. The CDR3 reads CASNLRGRETQYF. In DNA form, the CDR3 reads TGTGCCAGCAACTTAAGGGGGAGGGAGACCCAGTACTTC.